This TCR beta chain was profiled in a study of blood T cell repertoires in COVID-19. Study context: The United States, Italy and Spain were the sources of the acute and convalescent COVID-19 samples. In each case, the material was cDNA or gDNA derived from T cells, B-cell-depleted T cells, or PBMCs.

Original data processing: Reference gene primers were amplified, and this amplification served to estimate nucleated cell counts. The method was immunoSEQ multiplex PCR; TCRdb's version includes in-frame clones alone and lacks a portion of them. Clonal size and the V and J genes are those of that table, whereas D and trimming came from the DNA. The sample includes about 70,000 clones, approximately 90% of them seen just once. Per germline, CDR1 MNHEY and CDR2 SVGAGI. The trim removed 6 bases at V and 5 bases at J, leaving 5 bases unmatched. The CDR3 is 14 residues long. The sequence came from an older man with active COVID-19. Specimen: peripheral blood. The gene calls are TRBV6-5 and TRBJ2-1; 9 nucleotides agree with TRBD1. CDR3 bases: TGTGCCAGCAGCACACAGGGGGCCCACAATGAGCAGTTCTTC. Translating it yields CASSTQGAHNEQFF.